The rows below give T cell receptor beta chains drawn from one sample of a study of OX40 agonist ivuxolimab in advanced cancers. TCRdb's copy holds only in-frame clones and misses some; the assay was immunoSEQ multiplex PCR. Counted here are around 100,000 clones, 70% to 90% occurring once; the ten biggest clones make up about 0.15%. The input for sequencing was CD4+ or CD8+ T cells sorted from blood, taken in a trial of the OX40 agonist ivuxolimab. Receptor source: an adult with an advanced solid tumor such as melanoma, head and neck, liver or kidney cancer. CDR3s include the opening cysteine and the closing phenylalanine or tryptophan. D genes are given only for firm matches. Size is omitted from some rows. Given values are once, few, many or a class for expanded clones.

d_call,v_call,clone_size,j_call,cdr3_aa,cdr3_nt
TRBD1,TRBV2,-,TRBJ2-1,CASRRTGTHEQFF,TGTGCCAGCAGGCGGACAGGAACCCATGAGCAGTTCTTC
TRBD1,TRBV18,-,TRBJ2-1,CASSPRDRIYNEQFF,TGTGCCAGCTCACCAAGGGACAGGATTTACAATGAGCAGTTCTTC
-,TRBV5-1,-,TRBJ2-2,CASRLGTGTGELFF,TGCGCCAGCAGATTGGGGACGGGAACCGGGGAGCTGTTTTTT
-,TRBV7-9,-,TRBJ2-3,CASSLGPPGGTQYF,TGTGCCAGCAGCTTAGGGCCCCCCGGAGGTACGCAGTATTTT
-,TRBV7-8,-,TRBJ2-1,CASSLVSSYEQFF,TGTGCCAGCAGCTTAGTCTCTAGTTATGAGCAGTTCTTC
-,TRBV6-1,-,TRBJ2-3,CASSPLGGSTDTQYF,TGTGCCAGCAGTCCTCTCGGCGGGAGCACAGATACGCAGTATTTT
-,TRBV5-6,-,TRBJ2-2,CASSLPGSGELFF,TGTGCCAGCAGCTTGCCAGGGTCCGGGGAGCTGTTTTTT
TRBD1,TRBV4-1,-,TRBJ1-5,CASSQDPGQADSNQPQHF,TGCGCCAGCAGCCAAGATCCGGGACAGGCCGATAGCAATCAGCCCCAGCATTTT
-,TRBV2,-,TRBJ2-5,CASRRGREQETQYF,TGTGCCAGCAGACGGGGGCGAGAACAAGAGACCCAGTACTTC
TRBD1,TRBV10-3,-,TRBJ2-7,CAISGRGGDRGQYF,TGTGCCATCAGCGGCCGGGGTGGGGACAGGGGCCAGTACTTC
-,TRBV5-4,-,TRBJ1-1,CASSHLLRGPSTEAFF,TGTGCCAGCAGCCACTTACTTCGGGGGCCAAGCACTGAAGCTTTCTTT
TRBD1,TRBV7-9,-,TRBJ1-2,CASSPRDSALYGYTF,TGTGCCAGCAGTCCCCGGGACAGCGCCCTTTATGGCTACACCTTC
-,TRBV28,-,TRBJ2-3,CASSHYRRSDTQYF,TGTGCCAGCAGTCATTACCGACGATCAGATACGCAGTATTTT
TRBD2,TRBV5-1,-,TRBJ2-1,CASSVIAGGYNEQFF,TGCGCCAGCAGTGTAATAGCGGGGGGCTACAATGAGCAGTTCTTC
TRBD1,TRBV30,-,TRBJ2-5,CAWSNAGGLWETQYF,TGTGCCTGGAGTAACGCAGGGGGCTTGTGGGAGACCCAGTACTTC
-,TRBV6-1,-,TRBJ1-2,CASRARREGGGYTF,TGTGCCAGCCGAGCGAGACGGGAAGGCGGTGGCTACACCTTC
TRBD2,TRBV7-3,-,TRBJ2-2,CASSAGLVTGELFF,TGTGCCAGCAGCGCGGGACTAGTCACCGGGGAGCTGTTTTTT
TRBD1,TRBV6-1,-,TRBJ1-6,CASSEVAGGDNSPLHF,TGTGCCAGCAGTGAAGTTGCAGGGGGGGATAATTCACCCCTCCACTTT
-,TRBV9,few,TRBJ1-1,CASSPIGGQGTEAFF,TGTGCCAGCAGCCCAATCGGGGGGCAAGGCACTGAAGCTTTCTTT